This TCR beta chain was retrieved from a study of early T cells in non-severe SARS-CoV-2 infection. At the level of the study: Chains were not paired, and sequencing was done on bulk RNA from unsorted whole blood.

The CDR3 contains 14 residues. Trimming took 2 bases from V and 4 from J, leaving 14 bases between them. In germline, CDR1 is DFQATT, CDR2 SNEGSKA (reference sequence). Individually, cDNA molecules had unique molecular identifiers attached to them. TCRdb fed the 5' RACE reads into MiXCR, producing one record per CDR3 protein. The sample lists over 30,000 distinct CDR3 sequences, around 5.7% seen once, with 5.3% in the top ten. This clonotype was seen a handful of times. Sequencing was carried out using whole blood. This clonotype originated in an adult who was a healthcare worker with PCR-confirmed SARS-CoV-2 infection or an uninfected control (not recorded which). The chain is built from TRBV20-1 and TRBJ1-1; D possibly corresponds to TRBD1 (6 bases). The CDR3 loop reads CSARRNRVGTEAFF. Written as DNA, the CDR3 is TGCAGTGCTAGACGGAACAGGGTGGGCACTGAAGCTTTCTTT.